A single sample is the source of the 17 T cell receptor beta chains below, sequenced in a study of siplizumab effects on memory and regulatory T cells. Sequenced by immunoSEQ multiplex PCR; TCRdb stores in-frame clones only, minus some. The data contain about 63,000 clones, roughly 85% of them seen just once; the ten biggest clones take up less than 4%. The sample consisted of memory CD4+ T cells sorted from blood. The origin of the receptors is a human donor in good health.

In its sample, this clone was seen once. The J gene is TRBJ2-7, the V gene TRBV6-6; D is unresolved. Germline-derived CDR1 and CDR2 are MNHNY and SVGAGI (reference sequence). V was shortened by 5 bases and J by 0 bases, with 11 bases between the two germline ends. The CDR3 length is 14 residues. The CDR3 loop is CASSKDVNSYEQYF. For the CDR3, the DNA is TGTGCCAGCAGTAAGGACGTGAACTCCTACGAGCAGTACTTC.

The gene calls are TRBV4-1 and TRBJ2-1; a possible D gene is TRBD1 (5 bases). Trimming removed 2 bases at V and 9 bases at J, with 14 bases between. CDR1 MGHRA and CDR2 YSYEKL come from the germline V gene. The CDR3 covers 14 residues. The CDR3 DNA reads TGCGCCAGCAGCCAACCACTGGGGCAAGGTGAGCAGTTCTTC. Translated, it gives CASSQPLGQGEQFF.

The V gene is TRBV6-5, the J gene TRBJ1-2, with D maybe TRBD1 (5 bases). The germline V gene has CDR1 MNHEY and CDR2 SVGAGI. V was clipped by 7 bases and J by 1 base, with 13 bases between them. The CDR3 length is 14 residues. CDR3 DNA: TGTGCCAGCAATCCCACCCAGGGTAACTATGGCTACACCTTC. As protein: CASNPTQGNYGYTF.

This clone was recorded a few times. This chain links TRBV6-6 with TRBJ1-2; TRBD1 is a possible D gene (5 bases). The CDR3 extends over 14 amino acids. V lost 6 bases and J lost 5, with 16 bases in between. Germline V gene data show CDR1 as MNHNY and CDR2 as SVGAGI (reference sequence). CDR3 loop: CASSKRDVSYGYTF. CDR3 nucleotide sequence: TGTGCCAGCAGCAAGAGGGACGTGTCGTATGGCTACACCTTC.

V gene TRBV30 combines with J gene TRBJ2-6; D tentatively reads TRBD1 or TRBD2 (7 bases each). V lost 5 bases and J lost 1, with 12 bases in between. The germline CDR1 and CDR2 sequences are GTSNPN and SVGIG (reference sequence). The CDR3 is 15 amino acids. CDR3 sequence reads: CAWHRGGSGANVLTF. Written as DNA, the CDR3 is TGTGCCTGGCACAGGGGAGGGTCTGGGGCCAACGTCCTGACTTTC.

Turning to this clone: The sample holds other DNA sequences that translate to the same CDR3. The chain recombines TRBV6-6 with TRBJ2-1, with TRBD1 matching 10 bases. Trimming cost V 6 bases and J 5 bases; bases outside gene matches: 7. The CDR3 is 15 amino acids. Germline-derived CDR1 and CDR2 are MNHNY and SVGAGI (reference sequence). CDR3 sequence reads: CASSRQGARDNEQFF. The DNA of the CDR3 is TGTGCCAGCAGCCGACAGGGGGCAAGAGACAATGAGCAGTTCTTC.

The genes are TRBV7-9 and TRBJ2-7; no clear D gene. Trimming shortened V by 7 bases and J by 0 bases, and 10 bases separated the two germline ends. CDR1 is SEHNR and CDR2 is FQNEAQ in the germline V gene (reference sequence). This CDR3 is built from 13 residues. Here the CDR3 reads CASNYRDSYEQYF. The CDR3 DNA reads as TGTGCCAGCAACTACAGAGACTCCTACGAGCAGTACTTC.

This clone appeared a single time. The V call is TRBV9, the J call TRBJ2-3; 7 bases fit TRBD1. Germline trimming cut 3 bases from V and 5 bases from J; bases unmatched to any gene: 3. CDR3 length: 13 residues. Germline V CDR1 and CDR2: SGDLS, YYNGEE. The DNA for the CDR3 is TGTGCCAGCAGCGGACGACAGGGAGATACGCAGTATTTT. It codes for CASSGRQGDTQYF.

The rearrangement links TRBV27 to TRBJ1-5, with D hard to call. CDR3 length equals 13 residues. Per germline, CDR1 MNHEY and CDR2 SMNVEV (reference sequence). The ends were cut back, 5 bases at V and 7 bases at J, with 12 bases in the middle. The CDR3 DNA follows: TGTGCCAGCAGTGCAGACCCGCCGCAGCCCCAGCATTTT. Its translation: CASSADPPQPQHF.

The chain uses TRBV6-1 and TRBJ2-1; 10 positions agree with TRBD2. There are 15 residues in the CDR3. V lost 4 bases and J lost 2; bases outside the gene matches: 2. Per the germline V gene, CDR1 is MNHNS and CDR2 is SASEGT. The CDR3 is CASSGTSGAYNEQFF. CDR3 coding DNA: TGTGCCAGCAGTGGGACTAGCGGCGCCTACAATGAGCAGTTCTTC.

This clone has more than one count but fewer than ten. V gene TRBV7-9 combines with J gene TRBJ2-1; 9 nucleotides align to TRBD2. Germline CDR1 reads SEHNR; CDR2 reads FQNEAQ (reference sequence). The CDR3 sequence is 15 residues long. V dropped 0 bases and J dropped 7; count of bases not matched to a gene: 4. The CDR3 loop is CASSLASGGSNEQFF. The CDR3, as DNA: TGTGCCAGCAGCTTAGCGAGCGGGGGGTCAAATGAGCAGTTCTTC.

The chain employs TRBV5-1 and TRBJ1-2; D not certain. This CDR3 region has 14 residues. The germline V gene has CDR1 SGHRS and CDR2 YFSETQ. V was pared by 3 bases and J by 4 bases, with 13 bases between. The CDR3 is CASSSSAEVYGYTF. The CDR3 DNA follows: TGCGCCAGCAGCTCCTCGGCCGAGGTCTATGGCTACACCTTC. Drawing the rest from reference TRBV5-1 and TRBJ1-2, the complete variable domain is KAGVTQTPRYLIKTRGQQVTLSCSPISGHRSVSWYQQTPGQGLQFLFEYFSETQRNKGNFPGRFSGRQFSNSRSEMNVSTLELGDSALYLCASSSSAEVYGYTFGSGTRLTVV.

CDR3 region: CASSLNRAYEQYF. CDR3 DNA: TGCGCCAGCTCCCTTAATCGGGCCTACGAGCAGTACTTC. This chain uses TRBV5-1 with TRBJ2-7; D not certain. This CDR3 region has 13 residues. Trimming pared 7 bases from V and 2 bases from J, leaving 13 bases between. The germline CDR1 and CDR2 sequences are SGHRS and YFSETQ.

This clone came up once. The CDR3 loop is CAWSDEGVYGYTF. The CDR3, as DNA: TGTGCCTGGAGTGACGAGGGGGTATATGGCTACACCTTC. The V call is TRBV30, the J call TRBJ1-2, with D maybe TRBD1 (6 bases). The length of the CDR3 is 13 residues. V was pared by 1 base and J by 5 bases, with 11 bases between. The germline V gene encodes CDR1 GTSNPN and CDR2 SVGIG (reference sequence).

The chain recombines TRBV7-2 with TRBJ2-2, with a possible D match to TRBD2 (6 bases). The CDR3 loop spans 16 amino acids. In germline, CDR1 is SGHTA, CDR2 FQGNSA. V was cut by 0 bases and J by 5 bases, with 13 bases left in between. As DNA, the CDR3 is TGTGCCAGCAGCTTAGCACGGGGGAAAGGGACCGGGGAGCTGTTTTTT. Its translation is CASSLARGKGTGELFF.

A word on this clone: Compared with germline, one end of the junction differs, possibly owing to a read error. The chain carries TRBV7-7 and TRBJ2-1; perhaps TRBD1 as D (6 bases). This CDR3 spans 15 amino acids. Germline CDR1 SSHAT, CDR2 FNYEAQ (reference sequence). The CDR3 coding sequence is TGTGCTAGCAGCGGAACCCTTGGGGGCTCCACGGAGCAGTTCTTC. As protein: CASSGTLGGSTEQFF.

This chain links TRBV19 with TRBJ1-4; D ambiguous. Germline assignment: CDR1 LNHDA and CDR2 SQIVND (reference sequence). V was shortened by 2 bases and J by 3 bases, with 13 bases between the two germline ends. This CDR3 has 16 amino acids. This chain's CDR3 is CASSISTPGANEKLFF. The CDR3 DNA reads TGTGCCAGTAGTATATCCACCCCGGGCGCTAATGAAAAACTGTTTTTT.